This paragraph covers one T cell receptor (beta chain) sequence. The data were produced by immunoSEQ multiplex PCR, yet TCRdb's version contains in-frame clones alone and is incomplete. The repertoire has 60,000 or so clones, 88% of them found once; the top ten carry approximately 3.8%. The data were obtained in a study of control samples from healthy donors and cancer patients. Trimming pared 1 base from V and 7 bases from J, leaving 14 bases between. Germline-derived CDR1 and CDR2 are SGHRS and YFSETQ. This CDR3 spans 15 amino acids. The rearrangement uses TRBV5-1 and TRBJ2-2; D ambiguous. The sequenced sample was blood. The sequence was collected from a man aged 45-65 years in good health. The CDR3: CASSLLPWVDGELFF. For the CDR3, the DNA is TGCGCCAGCAGCTTGCTTCCGTGGGTGGACGGGGAGCTGTTTTTT.